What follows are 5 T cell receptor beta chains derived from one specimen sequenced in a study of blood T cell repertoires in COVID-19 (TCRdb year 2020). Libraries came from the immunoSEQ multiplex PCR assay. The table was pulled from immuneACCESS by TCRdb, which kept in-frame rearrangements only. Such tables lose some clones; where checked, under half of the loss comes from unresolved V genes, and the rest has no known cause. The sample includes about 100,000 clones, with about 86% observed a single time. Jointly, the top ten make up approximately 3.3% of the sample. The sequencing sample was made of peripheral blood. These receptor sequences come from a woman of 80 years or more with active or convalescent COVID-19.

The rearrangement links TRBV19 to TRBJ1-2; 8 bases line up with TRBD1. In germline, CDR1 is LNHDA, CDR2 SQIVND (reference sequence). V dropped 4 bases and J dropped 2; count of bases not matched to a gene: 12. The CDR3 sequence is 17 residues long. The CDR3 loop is CASSTQLRQGPNYGYTF. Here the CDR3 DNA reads TGTGCCAGTAGTACACAACTCCGACAGGGGCCGAACTATGGCTACACCTTC.

As DNA, the CDR3 is TGTGCCACCAGCGGAATAACAGGGCAGGCCCAGCATTTT. Residues: CATSGITGQAQHF. J is TRBJ1-5 and V is TRBV15, with a tentative D call TRBD1 (6 bases). V was cut by 5 bases and J by 11 bases, with 16 bases left in between. In germline, CDR1 is LNHNV, CDR2 YYDKDF (reference sequence). This CDR3 region has 13 residues.

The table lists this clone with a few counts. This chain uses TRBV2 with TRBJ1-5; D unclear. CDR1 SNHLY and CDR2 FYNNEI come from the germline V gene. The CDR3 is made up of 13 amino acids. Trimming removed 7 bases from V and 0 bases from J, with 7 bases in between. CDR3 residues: CASNEISNQPQHF. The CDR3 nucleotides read TGTGCCAGCAACGAGATTAGCAATCAGCCCCAGCATTTT. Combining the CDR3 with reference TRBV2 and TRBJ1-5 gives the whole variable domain EPEVTQTPSHQVTQMGQEVILRCVPISNHLYFYWYRQILGQKVEFLVSFYNNEISEKSEIFDDQFSVERPDGSNFTLKIRSTKLEDSAMYFCASNEISNQPQHFGDGTRLSIL.

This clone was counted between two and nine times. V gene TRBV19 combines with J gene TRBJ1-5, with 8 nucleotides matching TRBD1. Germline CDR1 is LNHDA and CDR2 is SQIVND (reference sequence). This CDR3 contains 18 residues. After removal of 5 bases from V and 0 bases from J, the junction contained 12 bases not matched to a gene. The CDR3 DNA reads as TGTGCCAGTAGTCTTCCGGGACAGGTTTCTCTTAGCAATCAGCCCCAGCATTTT. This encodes CASSLPGQVSLSNQPQHF.

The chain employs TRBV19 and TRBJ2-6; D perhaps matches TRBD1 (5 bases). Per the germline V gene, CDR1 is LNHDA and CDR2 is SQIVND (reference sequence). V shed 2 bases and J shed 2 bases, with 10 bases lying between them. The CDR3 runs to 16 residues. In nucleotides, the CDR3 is TGTGCCAGTAGTATACAGGGTAAGACTGGGGCCAACGTCCTGACTTTC. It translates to CASSIQGKTGANVLTF.